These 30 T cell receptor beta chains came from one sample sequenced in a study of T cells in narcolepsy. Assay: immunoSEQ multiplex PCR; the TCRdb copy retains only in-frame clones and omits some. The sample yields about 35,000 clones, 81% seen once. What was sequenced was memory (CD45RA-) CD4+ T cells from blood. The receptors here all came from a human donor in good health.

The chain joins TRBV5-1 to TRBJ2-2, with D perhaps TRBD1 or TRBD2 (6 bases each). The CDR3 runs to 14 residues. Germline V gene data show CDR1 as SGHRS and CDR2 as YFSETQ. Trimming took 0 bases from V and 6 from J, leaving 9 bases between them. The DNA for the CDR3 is TGCGCCAGCAGCTTGGACAGGGAGGCCGGGGAGCTGTTTTTT. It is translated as CASSLDREAGELFF.

The CDR3 region is CASSSTANSGANVLTF. The CDR3 DNA is TGCGCCAGCAGCTCTACAGCGAACTCTGGGGCCAACGTCCTGACTTTC. This chain joins TRBV5-1 and TRBJ2-6; D is uncertain. The CDR3 loop spans 16 amino acids. Germline V CDR1 and CDR2: SGHRS, YFSETQ. Deletions cut 3 bases from V and 0 bases from J, with 10 bases between.

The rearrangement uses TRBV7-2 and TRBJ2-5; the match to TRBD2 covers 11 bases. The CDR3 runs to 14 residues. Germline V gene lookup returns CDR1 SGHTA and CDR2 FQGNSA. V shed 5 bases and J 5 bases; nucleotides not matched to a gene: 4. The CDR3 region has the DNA TGTGCCAGCAGCCCACGACTAGCGGGGGAGACCCAGTACTTC. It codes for CASSPRLAGETQYF.

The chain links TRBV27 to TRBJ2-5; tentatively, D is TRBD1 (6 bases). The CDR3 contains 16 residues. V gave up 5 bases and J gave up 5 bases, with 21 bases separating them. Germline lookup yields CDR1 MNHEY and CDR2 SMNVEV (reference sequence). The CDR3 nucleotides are TGTGCCAGCAGTCCTAGGCCACAGGGAGAGGGGGAGACCCAGTACTTC. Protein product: CASSPRPQGEGETQYF.

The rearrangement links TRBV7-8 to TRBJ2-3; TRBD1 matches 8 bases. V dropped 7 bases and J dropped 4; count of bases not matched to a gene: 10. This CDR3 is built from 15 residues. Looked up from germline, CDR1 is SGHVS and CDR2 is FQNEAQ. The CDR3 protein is CASKTGQGAADTQYF. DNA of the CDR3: TGTGCCAGCAAGACGGGGCAGGGGGCTGCAGATACGCAGTATTTT.

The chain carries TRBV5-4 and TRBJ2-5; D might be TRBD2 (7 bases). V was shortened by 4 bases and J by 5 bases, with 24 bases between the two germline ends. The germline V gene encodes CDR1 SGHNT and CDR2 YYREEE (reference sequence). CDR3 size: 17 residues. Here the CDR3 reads CASSPPGGRGAGETQYF. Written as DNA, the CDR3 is TGTGCCAGCAGCCCGCCGGGGGGCAGGGGCGCCGGGGAGACCCAGTACTTC.

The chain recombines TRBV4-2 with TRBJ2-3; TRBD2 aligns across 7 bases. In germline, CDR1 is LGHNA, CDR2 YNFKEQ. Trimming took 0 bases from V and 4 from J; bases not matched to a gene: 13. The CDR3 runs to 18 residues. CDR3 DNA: TGTGCCAGCAGCCAAGACGTCTATCGCGGGAGTTCCCCAGATACGCAGTATTTT. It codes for CASSQDVYRGSSPDTQYF.

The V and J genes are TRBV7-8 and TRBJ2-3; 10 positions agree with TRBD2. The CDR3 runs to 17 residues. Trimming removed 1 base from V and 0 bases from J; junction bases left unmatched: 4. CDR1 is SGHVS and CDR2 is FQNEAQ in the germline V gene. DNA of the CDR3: TGTGCCAGCAGCTTAGGGGAGACTAGCGGGAGCACAGATACGCAGTATTTT. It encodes CASSLGETSGSTDTQYF.

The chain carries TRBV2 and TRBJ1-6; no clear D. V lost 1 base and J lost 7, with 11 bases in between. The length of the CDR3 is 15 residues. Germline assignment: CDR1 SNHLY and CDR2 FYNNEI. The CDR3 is CASSEVGVVNSPLHF. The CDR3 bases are TGTGCCAGCAGTGAAGTTGGTGTTGTGAATTCACCCCTCCACTTT.

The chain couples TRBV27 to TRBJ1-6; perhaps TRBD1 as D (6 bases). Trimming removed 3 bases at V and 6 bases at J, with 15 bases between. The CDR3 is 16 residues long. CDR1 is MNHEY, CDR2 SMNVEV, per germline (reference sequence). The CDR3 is CASSFKDSRFNSPLHF. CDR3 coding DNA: TGTGCCAGCAGTTTTAAGGACAGCCGTTTTAATTCACCCCTCCACTTT.

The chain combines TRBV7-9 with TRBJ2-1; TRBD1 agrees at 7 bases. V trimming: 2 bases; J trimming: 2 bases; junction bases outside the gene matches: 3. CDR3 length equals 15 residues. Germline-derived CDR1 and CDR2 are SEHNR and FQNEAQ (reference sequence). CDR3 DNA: TGTGCCAGCAGCTTAAAGGGACAGACCTACAATGAGCAGTTCTTC. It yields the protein CASSLKGQTYNEQFF.

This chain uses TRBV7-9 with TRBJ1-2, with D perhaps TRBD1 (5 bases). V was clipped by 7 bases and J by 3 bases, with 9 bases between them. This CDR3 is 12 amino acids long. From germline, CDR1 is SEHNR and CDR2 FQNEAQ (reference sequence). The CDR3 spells CASTGGDYGYTF. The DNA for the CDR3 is TGTGCCAGCACGGGGGGTGACTATGGCTACACCTTC.

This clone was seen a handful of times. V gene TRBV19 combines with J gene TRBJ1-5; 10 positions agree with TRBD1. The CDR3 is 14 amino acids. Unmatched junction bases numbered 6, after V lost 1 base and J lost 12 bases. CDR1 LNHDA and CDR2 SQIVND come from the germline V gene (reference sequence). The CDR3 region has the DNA TGTGCCAGTAGTATAGTTGGCCGGGACAGGGGCCAGCATTTT. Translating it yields CASSIVGRDRGQHF.

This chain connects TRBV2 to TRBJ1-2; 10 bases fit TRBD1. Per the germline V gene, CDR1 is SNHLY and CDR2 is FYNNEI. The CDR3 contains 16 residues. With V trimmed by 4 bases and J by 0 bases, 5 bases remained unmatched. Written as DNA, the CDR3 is TGTGCCAGCAGTGGGACAGGGGGACCCTCTAACTATGGCTACACCTTC. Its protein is CASSGTGGPSNYGYTF.

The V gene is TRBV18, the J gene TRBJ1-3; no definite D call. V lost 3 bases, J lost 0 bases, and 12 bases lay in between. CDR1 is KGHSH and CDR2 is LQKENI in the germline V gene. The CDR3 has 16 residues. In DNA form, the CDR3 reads TGTGCCAGCTCACCCGTAACAGACAACTCTGGAAACACCATATATTTT. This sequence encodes CASSPVTDNSGNTIYF.

The CDR3 region is CASSVTPSISGMLNEQFF. The CDR3 bases are TGTGCCAGCAGCGTCACCCCCTCCATAAGCGGGATGCTGAATGAGCAGTTCTTC. V is TRBV2 and J is TRBJ2-1; the match to TRBD2 covers 7 bases. Germline CDR1 is SNHLY and CDR2 is FYNNEI. V dropped 6 bases and J dropped 7; count of bases not matched to a gene: 21. The CDR3 runs 18 residues.

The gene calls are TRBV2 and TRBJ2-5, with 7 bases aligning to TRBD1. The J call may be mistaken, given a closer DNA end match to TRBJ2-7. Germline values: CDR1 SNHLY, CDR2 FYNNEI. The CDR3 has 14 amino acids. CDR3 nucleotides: TGTGCCAGCTGCCGGGACAGCCTCTCCTACGAGCAGTACTTC. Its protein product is CASCRDSLSYEQYF.

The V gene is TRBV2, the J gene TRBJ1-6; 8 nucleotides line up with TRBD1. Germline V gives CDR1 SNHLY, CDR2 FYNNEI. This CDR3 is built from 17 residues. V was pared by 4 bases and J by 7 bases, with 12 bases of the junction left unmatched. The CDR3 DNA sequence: TGTGCCAGCAGTGCAAGTTTGACGGGACAGGCAAATTCACCCCTCCACTTT. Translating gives CASSASLTGQANSPLHF.

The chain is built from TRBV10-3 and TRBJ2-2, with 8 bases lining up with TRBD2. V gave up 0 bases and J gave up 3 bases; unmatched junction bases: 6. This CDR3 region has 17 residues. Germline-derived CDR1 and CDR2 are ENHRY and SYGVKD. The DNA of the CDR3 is TGTGCCATCAGTGAGTCGGAAGCGGGGGCCCACACCGGGGAGCTGTTTTTT. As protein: CAISESEAGAHTGELFF.

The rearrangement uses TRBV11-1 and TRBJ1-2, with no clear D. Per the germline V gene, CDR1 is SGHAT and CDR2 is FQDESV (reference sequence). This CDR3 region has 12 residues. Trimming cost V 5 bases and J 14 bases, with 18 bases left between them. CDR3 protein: CASSIEYSPYTF. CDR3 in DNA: TGTGCCAGCAGCATCGAGTACTCCCCTTATACCTTC.

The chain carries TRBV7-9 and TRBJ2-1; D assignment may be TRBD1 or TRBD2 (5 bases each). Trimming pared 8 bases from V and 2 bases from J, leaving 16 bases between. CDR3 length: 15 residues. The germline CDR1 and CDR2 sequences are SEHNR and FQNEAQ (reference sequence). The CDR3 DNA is TGTGCCAGCGCCAAAGAGGGACGCGCCTACAATGAGCAGTTCTTC. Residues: CASAKEGRAYNEQFF.

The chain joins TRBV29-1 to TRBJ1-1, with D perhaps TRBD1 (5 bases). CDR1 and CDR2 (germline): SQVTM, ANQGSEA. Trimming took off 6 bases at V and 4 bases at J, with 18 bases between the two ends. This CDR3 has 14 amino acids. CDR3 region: CSVGPGTVGTEAFF. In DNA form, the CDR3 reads TGCAGCGTCGGACCTGGGACTGTGGGCACTGAAGCTTTCTTT.

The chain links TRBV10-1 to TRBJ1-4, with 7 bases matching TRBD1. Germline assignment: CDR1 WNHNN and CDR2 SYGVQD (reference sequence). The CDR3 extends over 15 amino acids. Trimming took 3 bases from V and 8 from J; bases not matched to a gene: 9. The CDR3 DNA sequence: TGCGCCAGCAGTGATTCAGCGACAGGGCGGGAAAAACTGTTTTTT. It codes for CASSDSATGREKLFF.

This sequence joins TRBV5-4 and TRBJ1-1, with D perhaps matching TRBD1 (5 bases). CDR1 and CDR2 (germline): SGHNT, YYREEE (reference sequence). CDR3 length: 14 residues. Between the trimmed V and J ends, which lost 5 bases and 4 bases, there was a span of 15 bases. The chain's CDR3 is CASRLGGAGTEAFF. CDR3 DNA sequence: TGTGCCAGCAGGCTTGGAGGGGCCGGCACTGAAGCTTTCTTT. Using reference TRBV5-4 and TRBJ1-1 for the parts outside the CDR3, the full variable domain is ETGVTQSPTHLIKTRGQQVTLRCSSQSGHNTVSWYQQALGQGPQFIFQYYREEENGRGNFPPRFSGLQFPNYSSELNVNALELDDSALYLCASRLGGAGTEAFFGQGTRLTVV.

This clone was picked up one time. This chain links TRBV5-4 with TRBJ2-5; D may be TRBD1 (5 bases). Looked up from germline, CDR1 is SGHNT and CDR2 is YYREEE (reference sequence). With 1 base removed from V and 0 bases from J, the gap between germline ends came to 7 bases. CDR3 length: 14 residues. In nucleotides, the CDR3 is TGTGCCAGCAGCTTGTCACAGGACCAAGAGACCCAGTACTTC. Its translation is CASSLSQDQETQYF.

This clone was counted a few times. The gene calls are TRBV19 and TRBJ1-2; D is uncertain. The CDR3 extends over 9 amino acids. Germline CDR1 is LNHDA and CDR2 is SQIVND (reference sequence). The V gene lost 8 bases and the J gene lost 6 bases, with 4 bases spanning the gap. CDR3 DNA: TGTGCCAGTGGAGATGGCTACACCTTC. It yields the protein CASGDGYTF.

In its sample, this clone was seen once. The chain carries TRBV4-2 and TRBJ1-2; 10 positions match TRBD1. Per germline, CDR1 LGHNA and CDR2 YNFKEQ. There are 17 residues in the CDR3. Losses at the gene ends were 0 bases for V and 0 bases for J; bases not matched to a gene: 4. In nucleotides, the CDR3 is TGTGCCAGCAGCCAAGATCAGGGACAGGGGCCTAACTATGGCTACACCTTC. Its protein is CASSQDQGQGPNYGYTF.

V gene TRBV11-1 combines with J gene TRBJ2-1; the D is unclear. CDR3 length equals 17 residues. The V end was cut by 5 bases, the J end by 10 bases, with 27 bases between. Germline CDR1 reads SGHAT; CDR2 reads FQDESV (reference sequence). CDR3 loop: CASSQLNDLPLRSEQFF. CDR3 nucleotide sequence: TGTGCCAGCAGCCAATTAAACGACCTACCGCTAAGAAGCGAGCAGTTCTTC.

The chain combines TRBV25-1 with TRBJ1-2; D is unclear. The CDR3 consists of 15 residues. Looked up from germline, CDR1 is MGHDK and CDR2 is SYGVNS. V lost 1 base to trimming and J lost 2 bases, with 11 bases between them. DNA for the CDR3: TGTGCCAGCAGTGAATCCAGCGCAGCCAACTATGGCTACACCTTC. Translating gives CASSESSAANYGYTF.

The CDR3 nucleotides are TGTGCCAGCAGCCGCGGGGGGTATAACCTCCACTTT. Translated, it gives CASSRGGYNLHF. V usage is TRBV9 and J usage is TRBJ1-6, with D perhaps TRBD1 (5 bases). V dropped 4 bases and J dropped 15 bases, with 14 bases sitting between them. Germline V gene lookup returns CDR1 SGDLS and CDR2 YYNGEE. The CDR3 spans 12 residues.